This entry is about one T cell receptor (beta chain). The antigen is undetermined. This entry is derived from a study of blood T cells in healthy people across ages. Study-level results: Diversity was higher, and naive CD4+ cells more numerous, in long-lived donors than in aged donors. The recorded TCR beta diversity per million T cells decreased in a roughly linear manner with age.

RNA extraction gave at least 5 micrograms of total RNA per sample. Germline lookup yields CDR1 MNHEY and CDR2 SMNVEV (reference sequence). Trimming shortened V by 5 bases and J by 3 bases, and 11 bases separated the two germline ends. The length of the CDR3 is 13 residues. Alongside a J-beta primer mix, a sample-barcoded 5' primer served in a second PCR lasting about 7 to 11 cycles. Researchers report that a template-switch adaptor with 12 random nucleotides tagged each cDNA molecule. TCRdb reanalysed the 5' RACE reads using MiXCR and keeps one entry per CDR3 protein. The sample shows roughly 2 million distinct CDR3 sequences, roughly 49% of them seen only once.

This receptor was obtained from a woman in her forties in good health. Sequenced sample: blood. The chain has TRBV27 and TRBJ2-7; no clear D. CDR3 sequence: CASSPDWGYEQYF. The CDR3 region has the DNA TGTGCCAGCAGTCCGGATTGGGGCTACGAGCAGTACTTC.